The text below deals with one TCR beta chain. The record originates from a study of identical twins. Per the germline V gene, CDR1 is SNHLY and CDR2 is FYNNEI. The CDR3 covers 14 residues. V lost 7 bases, J lost 2 bases, and 6 bases stayed unmatched. TCRdb re-analysed the 5' RACE reads in MiXCR, keeping a single row per CDR3 protein. The repertoire consists of some 560,000 distinct CDR3 sequences, with 9.5% to 10% occurring once and the leading ten covering more than 2.5%. The same data also went into a second study, on yellow fever vaccine responses in identical twins.

This receptor was identified in a woman between 18 and 30 years old in good health. The J gene is TRBJ2-7, the V gene TRBV2; TRBD1 aligns across 9 bases. Specimen: PBMCs. In nucleotides, the CDR3 is TGTGCCAGCAACACCGGGACAGGGACCTACGAGCAGTACTTC. Its translation is CASNTGTGTYEQYF.